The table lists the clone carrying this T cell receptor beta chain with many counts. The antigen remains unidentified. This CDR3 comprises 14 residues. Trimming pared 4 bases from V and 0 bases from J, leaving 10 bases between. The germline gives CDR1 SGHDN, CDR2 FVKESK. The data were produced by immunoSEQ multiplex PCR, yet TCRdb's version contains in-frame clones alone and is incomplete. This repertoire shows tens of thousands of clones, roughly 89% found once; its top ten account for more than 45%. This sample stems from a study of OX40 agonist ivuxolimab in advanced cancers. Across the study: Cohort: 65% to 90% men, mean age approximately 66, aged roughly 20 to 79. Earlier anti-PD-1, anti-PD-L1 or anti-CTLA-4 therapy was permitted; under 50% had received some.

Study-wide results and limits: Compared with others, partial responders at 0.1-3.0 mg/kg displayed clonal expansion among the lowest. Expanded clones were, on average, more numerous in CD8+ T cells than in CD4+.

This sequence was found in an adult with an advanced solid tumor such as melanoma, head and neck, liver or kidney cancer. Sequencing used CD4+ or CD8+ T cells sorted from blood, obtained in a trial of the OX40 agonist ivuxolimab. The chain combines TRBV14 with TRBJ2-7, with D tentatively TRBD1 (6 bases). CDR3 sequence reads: CASSPRTASYEQYF. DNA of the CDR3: TGTGCCAGCAGCCCCAGGACAGCCTCCTACGAGCAGTACTTC.